The present T cell receptor beta chain was sequenced within a study of shared T cell receptors in the human thymus. The V gene's germline CDR1 is SQVTM and CDR2 ANQGSEA. This CDR3 is 13 amino acids long. Trimming removed 6 bases at V and 6 bases at J, with 17 bases between. Here immunoSEQ multiplex PCR was the method, and the copy in TCRdb shows in-frame clones only, minus some. Among about 660,000 clones listed, 87% were seen once. This same sample was also taken into another study, of human thymus T cells. From that report: Corrective surgery for congenital heart defects was being performed on the healthy Finnish infants who served as donors. Resections from corrective heart surgery provided thymus tissue. What appeared biased in thymic and blood repertoires was the usage of V and J genes. Related research examined unrelated individuals and reported that their thymic repertoires overlapped highly.

Sequences were obtained from thymocytes. This TCR came from a boy younger than two with a congenital heart defect. The V call is TRBV29-1, the J call TRBJ1-1; possibly TRBD1 for D (5 bases). CDR3 bases: TGCAGCGTAAAGGACATAGGCGGCCCTGAAGCTTTCTTT. Protein product: CSVKDIGGPEAFF. The full variable domain, in which reference TRBV29-1 and TRBJ1-1 provide the parts outside the CDR3, is SAVISQKPSRDICQRGTSLTIQCQVDSQVTMMFWYRQQPGQSLTLIATANQGSEATYESGFVIDKFPISRPNLTFSTLTVSNMSPEDSSIYLCSVKDIGGPEAFFGQGTRLTVV.